This TCR beta chain was sequenced in a study of shared clonotypes between healthy human individuals (dated by TCRdb to the early 2020s). About the full investigation: The cohort comprised a couple of women and a few men aged 18 to 49 years. For each donor, CD4 naive and CD4 memory were each run on three plates, CD8 naive on two plates, and CD8 memory on one plate. Blood TCR repertoires of a handful of healthy adults were deeply sequenced to estimate repertoire size and the extent of clonotype sharing between individuals. To increase sequencing depth and limit assay-specific biases, TCR repertoire library preparation and sequencing were carried out by different laboratories using diverse techniques. Each donor's leukapheresis produced roughly between roughly 0.9 and 9 billion PBMCs.

V is reduced by 2 bases and J by 7 bases, leaving a spacing of 16 bases between them. CDR1 and CDR2 are read off the germline V gene as SGDLS and YYNGEE. There are 14 amino acids in the CDR3, from cysteine to phenylalanine inclusive. This entry keeps only the CDR3 DNA: 42 bases, framed from base 1. Using the deep immunoSEQ assay, multiplex PCR amplified TCR CDR3 regions from genomic DNA. Genomic DNA extracted from each cell subset was distributed evenly over all wells of several immunoSEQ 96-well plates, and each plate served as one replicate. For sorted subsets, roughly 200 ng of genomic DNA, equivalent to around 31,000 T cell genomes, went into each replicate PCR. Purified libraries were measured with a Qubit 3.0 fluorometer, size-checked on a Bioanalyzer 2100, and measured again with the KAPA Library Quantification kit. A separate single-read 150-cycle Illumina NextSeq 550 flow cell was used to sequence each immunoSEQ 96-well plate. Under the source paper's analysis protocol: Because only junctional sequences without quality scores were contained in the immunoSEQ output, filtering matching that applied to full-length reads could not be performed. Sequences were annotated with PyIR, a Python wrapper for IgBLAST v1.9, and V/J genes and CDR3 were assigned using IMGT germline references. Reads with weak V/J assignments (E-value above 1e-6), missing CDR3, stop codons, out-of-frame junctions, or ambiguous translated residues were removed. V3J clonotypes were defined by identical inferred V gene, J gene, and CDR3 amino acid sequence. To compute the percentage overlap between repertoires, the number of shared unique clonotypes was divided by the size of the smaller repertoire. RTK rarefaction, the Chao1 estimator, and Recon v2.1 estimates of unobserved clonotypes were used to assess repertoire richness. Generation probabilities were computed with OLGA for all TCRbeta clonotypes obtained by the gDNA method from several donors. In its TCRdb copy, this immuneACCESS table keeps in-frame sequences only and misses some clones. Where compared with another copy, unresolved V genes explain less than half of these, and the others have no known cause. V and J calls and clone size follow that table, whereas D and trimming were derived from the DNA. The sample data list some 2 million clones, and about 95% of these were observed just once. The top ten clones comprise 1.1% of the sample.

Concerning this clone: The clone's antigen remains unknown. There are no base qualities to consult, and no much larger clone falls within one base. At the DNA level, this CDR3 is encoded by other sequences in the same sample as well.

The investigation overall reported the following: Incomplete sequencing was indicated by rarefaction of sorted-subset datasets, despite the large sequencing depth. Larger estimated clonotype richness was generally found for naive subsets than for memory subsets. Across a few donors, roughly 5.1% of naive CD4, around 3.5% of naive CD8, about 2% of memory CD4, and over 0.35% of memory CD8 clonotypes were shared. Sampling was restricted to blood, and TCR repertoires in tissue are likely to differ from TCR repertoires in blood. Pairwise subsampling led to the expectation that sequencing depth would affect the degree of clonotype sharing among donors. Compared with non-shared clonotypes, clonotypes shared by all four sorted-subset donors had higher generation probabilities. Because the study included only a small number of donors, the genetic and exposure-history diversity represented was limited.

CD8 naive samples consisted of CD45RO-negative cells that were positively selected for CCR7, yielding a CD45RA+CCR7+ population without TemRA cells. The donors were healthy, HIV-negative adults with no recently reported acute infections or vaccinations. All donors were Caucasian adults living in Nashville, Tennessee, USA. After blood collection by leukapheresis, PBMCs were isolated using Ficoll-Histopaque density gradient centrifugation and then cryopreserved in the vapor phase of liquid nitrogen. Analytical flow cytometry was used to check the purity and quantity of each magnetically sorted T cell population. From each sorted fraction, genomic DNA was isolated and quantified by UV absorbance on a Nanodrop 2000c.

The receptor was derived from a man in his late teens or twenties in good health. The chain is made from TRBV9 and TRBJ2-7; the D segment could be TRBD2, given 6 matching bases. Sample: naive CD8+ T cells sorted from blood. The cell subset or site label for this specimen denotes: CD45RA+CCR7+. The CDR3 amino acid sequence is: CASSVGGGTGEQYF. The nucleotide sequence is given as TGTGCCAGCAGCGTCGGCGGCGGGACTGGAGAGCAGTACTTC.